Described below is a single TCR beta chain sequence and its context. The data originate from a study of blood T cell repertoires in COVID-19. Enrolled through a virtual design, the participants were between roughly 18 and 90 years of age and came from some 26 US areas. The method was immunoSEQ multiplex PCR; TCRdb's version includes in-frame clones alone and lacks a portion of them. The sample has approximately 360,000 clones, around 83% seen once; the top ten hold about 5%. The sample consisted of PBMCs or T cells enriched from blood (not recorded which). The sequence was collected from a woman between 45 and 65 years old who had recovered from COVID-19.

CDR3 DNA: TGTGCCAGCAGTTTACTAGCGGGAGGAAAAGATGAGCAGTTCTTC. It specifies CASSLLAGGKDEQFF. V and J are TRBV28 and TRBJ2-1; 11 nucleotides agree with TRBD2. The CDR3 extends over 15 amino acids. With 2 bases clipped from V and 8 bases from J, the junction kept 5 bases outside the gene matches. Germline loops: CDR1 MDHEN, CDR2 SYDVKM.